This T cell receptor (beta chain) originates from a study of blood T cell repertoires in COVID-19. Original methodology: Scientists estimated how many nucleated cells there were by amplifying reference gene primers. This table comes from immunoSEQ multiplex PCR, and its TCRdb copy is limited to in-frame clones, with some not included. V, J and clone size were drawn from that table, and D and trimming were deduced from the DNA. The sample has fewer than 250,000 clones, about 83% seen once; the top ten hold about 2.5%. This CDR3 has 13 amino acids. Looked up from germline, CDR1 is LNHDA and CDR2 is SQIVND (reference sequence). With 5 bases removed from V and 4 bases from J, the gap between germline ends came to 10 bases.

V is TRBV19 and J is TRBJ2-3; D may be TRBD2 (6 bases). The sample consisted of peripheral blood. This TCR was sampled from a middle-aged woman with active or convalescent COVID-19. CDR3 protein: CASSEGLADTQYF. The CDR3 nucleotides read TGTGCCAGTAGTGAGGGACTGGCAGATACGCAGTATTTT.